Sequencing of this T cell receptor (beta chain) was carried out in a study of T cells in Graves' hyperthyroidism and ophthalmopathy. Looking at the study overall: Peripheral blood was taken when the disease was first diagnosed, before any treatment began. General study findings and limits: A model built on 13 V-J features separated ophthalmopathy from stable hyperthyroidism.

Amplification of TCR beta CDR3 regions used RNA as the template. HTBI primers were employed in a first-round RT-PCR of the TCR CDR3. TCRdb processed the multiplex PCR reads anew with MiXCR; each CDR3 protein has one entry. The sample consists of some 340,000 distinct CDR3 sequences, 12% to 15% of them appearing once. Clinicians diagnosed patients from clinical symptoms, serum thyroxine and TRAb, thyroid ultrasound and orbital computed tomography. Concerning this clonotype: Its antigen is not identified.

CDR3 length: 17 residues. The V end was cut by 0 bases, the J end by 0 bases, with 10 bases between. The germline gives CDR1 SGHNT, CDR2 YYREEE (reference sequence). Source material: blood. This TCR derives from a woman aged 40 to 50 with Graves' ophthalmopathy. The V and J genes are TRBV5-4 and TRBJ1-6, with D uncertain. Written as DNA, the CDR3 is TGTGCCAGCAGCTTGGATCCGGAGAGCTCCTATAATTCACCCCTCCACTTT. As protein: CASSLDPESSYNSPLHF.